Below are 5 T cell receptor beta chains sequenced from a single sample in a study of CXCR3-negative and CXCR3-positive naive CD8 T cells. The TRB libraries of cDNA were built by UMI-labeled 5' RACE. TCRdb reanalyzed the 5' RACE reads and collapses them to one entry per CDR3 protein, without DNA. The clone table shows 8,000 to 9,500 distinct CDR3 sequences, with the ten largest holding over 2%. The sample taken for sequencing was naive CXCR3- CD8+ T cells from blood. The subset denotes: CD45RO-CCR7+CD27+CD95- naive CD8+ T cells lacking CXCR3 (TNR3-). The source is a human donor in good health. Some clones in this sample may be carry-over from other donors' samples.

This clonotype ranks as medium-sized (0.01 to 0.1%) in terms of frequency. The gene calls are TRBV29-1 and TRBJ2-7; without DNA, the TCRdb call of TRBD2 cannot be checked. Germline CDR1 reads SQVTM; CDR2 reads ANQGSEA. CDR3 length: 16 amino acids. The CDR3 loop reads CSVRSLAGVTPYEQYF.

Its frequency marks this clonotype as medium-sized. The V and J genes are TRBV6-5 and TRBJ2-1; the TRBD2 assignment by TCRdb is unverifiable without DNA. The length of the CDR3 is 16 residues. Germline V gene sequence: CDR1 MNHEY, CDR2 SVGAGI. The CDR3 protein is CASSPRLAGYLNEQFF.

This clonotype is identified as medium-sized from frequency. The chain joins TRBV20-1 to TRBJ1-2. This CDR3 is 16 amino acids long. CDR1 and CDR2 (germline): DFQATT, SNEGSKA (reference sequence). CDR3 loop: CSAGGQVAHLDYGCTF.

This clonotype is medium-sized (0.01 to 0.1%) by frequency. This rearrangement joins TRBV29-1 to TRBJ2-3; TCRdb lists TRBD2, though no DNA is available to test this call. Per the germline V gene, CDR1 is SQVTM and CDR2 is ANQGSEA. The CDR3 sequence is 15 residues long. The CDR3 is CSVPGLAGGIDTQYF.

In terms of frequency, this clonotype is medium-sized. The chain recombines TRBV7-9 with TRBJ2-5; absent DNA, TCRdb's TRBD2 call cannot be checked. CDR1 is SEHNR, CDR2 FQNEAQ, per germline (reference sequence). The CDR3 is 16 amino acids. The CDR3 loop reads CASRPIPSSGEETQYF.